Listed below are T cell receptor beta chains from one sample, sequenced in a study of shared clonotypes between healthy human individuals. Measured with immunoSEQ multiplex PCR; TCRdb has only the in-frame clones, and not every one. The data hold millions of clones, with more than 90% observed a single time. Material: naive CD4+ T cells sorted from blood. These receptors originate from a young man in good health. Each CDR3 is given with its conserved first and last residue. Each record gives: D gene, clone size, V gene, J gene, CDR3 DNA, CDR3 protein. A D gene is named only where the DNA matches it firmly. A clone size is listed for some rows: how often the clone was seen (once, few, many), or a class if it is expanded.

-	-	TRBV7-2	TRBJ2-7	TGTGCCAGCAGCTTAGAAGGTAGGGCAGGGCAAAGTTACGAGCAGTACTTC	CASSLEGRAGQSYEQYF
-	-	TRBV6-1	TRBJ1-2	TGTGCCAGCGCCCCCGGGACTAGCTCCGTAGGCTACACCTTC	CASAPGTSSVGYTF
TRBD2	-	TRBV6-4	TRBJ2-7	TGTGCCAGCACCCCCGGCGGGAGGCCGGATACCTACGAGCAGTACTTC	CASTPGGRPDTYEQYF
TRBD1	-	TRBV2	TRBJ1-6	TGTGCCAGCTCTTTTCAGGACAGGCAAAATTCACCCCTCCACTTT	CASSFQDRQNSPLHF
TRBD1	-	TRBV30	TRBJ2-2	TGTGCCTGGAGTAGGGGGCGGACCGGGGAGCTGTTTTTT	CAWSRGRTGELFF
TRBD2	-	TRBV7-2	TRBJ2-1	TGTGCCAGCAGCTGGAATGGGGCGGGAGGACCCTCCAATGAGCAGTTCTTC	CASSWNGAGGPSNEQFF
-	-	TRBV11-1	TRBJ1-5	TGTGCCAGCAGCTTATCCTCAGGGAGCAATCAGCCCCAGCATTTT	CASSLSSGSNQPQHF
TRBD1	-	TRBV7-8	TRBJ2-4	TGTGCCAGCAGCCCAGACAGGGGGGTCGCGGACTTC	CASSPDRGVADF
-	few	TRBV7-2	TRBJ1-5	TGTGCCAGCAGTTCATATAGCAATCAGCCCCAGCATTTT	CASSSYSNQPQHF
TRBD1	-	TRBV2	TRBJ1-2	TGTGCCAGCAGTCTTAAATCATACCGGGACAGTCCGTCCTATGGCTACACCTTC	CASSLKSYRDSPSYGYTF
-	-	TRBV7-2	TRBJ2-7	TGTGCCAGCAGGTCGGGTTACTACGAGCAGTACTTC	CASRSGYYEQYF
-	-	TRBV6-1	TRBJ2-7	TGTGCCAGCACCTTAGACAGGTACGAGCAGTACTTC	CASTLDRYEQYF
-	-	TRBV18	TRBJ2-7	TGTGCCAGCTCACTACCGACAGCCGAGCAGTACTTC	CASSLPTAEQYF
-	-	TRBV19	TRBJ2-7	TGTGCCAGTAGTATAGCCACTGGCCAGCAGTACTTC	CASSIATGQQYF
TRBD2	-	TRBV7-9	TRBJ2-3	TGTGCCAGCAGCCCGGGGACTAGCGGGAGGGCCCCCCCCACAGATACGCAGTATTTT	CASSPGTSGRAPPTDTQYF
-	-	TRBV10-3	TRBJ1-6	TGTGCCATCAGTGAGTCAAGAGGGGGTAATTCACCCCTCCACTTT	CAISESRGGNSPLHF
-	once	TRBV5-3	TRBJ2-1	TGTGCCGACCTGACACCCCTCTACTACAATGAGCAGTTCTTC	CADLTPLYYNEQFF
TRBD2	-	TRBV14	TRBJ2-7	TGTGCCAGCAGCCAACATAGCGGGAATATCTACGAGCAGTACTTC	CASSQHSGNIYEQYF
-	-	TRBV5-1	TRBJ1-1	TGCGCCAGCAGTCGGCGGAGAGTGGGAAACACTGAAGCTTTCTTT	CASSRRRVGNTEAFF
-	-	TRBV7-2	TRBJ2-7	TGTGCCAGCAGCTTACGGACAGCCTACGAGCAGTACTTC	CASSLRTAYEQYF
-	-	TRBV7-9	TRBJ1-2	TGTGCCAGCAGCTTATCACAGGGTGGTGAACCCTATGGCTACACCTTC	CASSLSQGGEPYGYTF
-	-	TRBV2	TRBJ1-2	TGTGCCAGCAGTGAACAAGGATTCGAGGATGGCTACACCTTC	CASSEQGFEDGYTF
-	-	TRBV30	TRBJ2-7	TGTGCCTGGAGTTTGGGCAGGGGTCAGTCCTACGAGCAGTACTTC	CAWSLGRGQSYEQYF
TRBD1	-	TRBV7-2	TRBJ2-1	TGTGCCAGCAGCTTAGGACAGGGGTCAGGCGAGCAGTTCTTC	CASSLGQGSGEQFF
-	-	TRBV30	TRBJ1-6	TGTGCCTGGAGCGAAGGGGGGAATAATTCACCCCTCCACTTT	CAWSEGGNNSPLHF
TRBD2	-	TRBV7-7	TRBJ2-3	TGTGCTAGCAGCTCGGGAGGGCCGCCAGATACGCAGTATTTT	CASSSGGPPDTQYF
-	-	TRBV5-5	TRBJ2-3	TGTGCCAGCAGCCCGGAGTCCGATACGCAGTATTTT	CASSPESDTQYF
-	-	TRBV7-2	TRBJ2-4	TGTGCCAGCAGCTTAGATAAAAACATTCAGTACTTC	CASSLDKNIQYF
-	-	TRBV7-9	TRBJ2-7	TGTGCCAGCAGCTGGTTACAGGGCCACGAGCAGTACTTC	CASSWLQGHEQYF
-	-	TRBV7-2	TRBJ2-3	TGTGCCAGCAGCTTTACGTCCGGGCCCCCTGCGGATACGCAGTATTTT	CASSFTSGPPADTQYF
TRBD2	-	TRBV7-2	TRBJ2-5	TGTGCCAGCAGCCCTCTAGCGGGGACCGAGACCCAGTACTTC	CASSPLAGTETQYF
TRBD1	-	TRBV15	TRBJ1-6	TGTGCCACCAGCAGAGACAAGACAGGGGGAGGTTCACCCCTCCACTTT	CATSRDKTGGGSPLHF
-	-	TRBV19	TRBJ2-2	TGTGCCAGTAGTATTTTTGCCGGGGAGCTGTTTTTT	CASSIFAGELFF
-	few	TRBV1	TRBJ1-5	TGCACCAGCAGCCAAGTCAAGGGGGTTGTGGATTTT	CTSSQVKGVVDF
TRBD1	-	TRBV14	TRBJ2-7	TGTGCCAGCAGCTTTGGACAGGGTGGGGCCTACGAGCAGTACTTC	CASSFGQGGAYEQYF
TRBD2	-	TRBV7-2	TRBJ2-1	TGTGCCAGCAGCCTTAGCGGGGGCTCCTACAATGAGCAGTTCTTC	CASSLSGGSYNEQFF
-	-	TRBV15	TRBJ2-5	TGCGCCACCAGCAGAGACCTTAGTCTCGGGGAGACCCAGTACTTC	CATSRDLSLGETQYF
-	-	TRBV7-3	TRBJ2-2	TGTGCCAGCAGCTCCAAGACCACCGGGGAGCTGTTTTTT	CASSSKTTGELFF
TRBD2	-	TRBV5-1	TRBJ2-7	TGCGCCAGCAGCTTGGAAGCGGGAGGGCCTAAGCAGTACTTC	CASSLEAGGPKQYF
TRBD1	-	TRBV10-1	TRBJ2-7	TGCGCCAGCAGTGAGTCAGGGACAGGGGACGAGCAGTACTTC	CASSESGTGDEQYF
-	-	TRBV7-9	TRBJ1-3	TGTGCCAGCAGCCTCTCGACAGTCTCTGGAAACACCATATATTTT	CASSLSTVSGNTIYF
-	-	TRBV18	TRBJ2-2	TGTGCCAGCTCACGCAGCTCACCGGGGGAGCTGTTTTTT	CASSRSSPGELFF
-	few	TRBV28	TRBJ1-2	TGTGCCAGCACCGCGGGGAGCTATGGCTACACCTTC	CASTAGSYGYTF
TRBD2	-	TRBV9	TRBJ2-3	TGTGCCAGCAGCGGGGGGACTAGCGGCAGAGATACGCAGTATTTT	CASSGGTSGRDTQYF
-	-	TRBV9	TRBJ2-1	TGTGCCAGCACCGAGACACTAAGCTCCTACAATGAGCAGTTCTTC	CASTETLSSYNEQFF